This TCR beta chain was captured by sequencing in a study of STAT3 mutations in large granular lymphocyte leukemia. At the level of the study: More than half of T-LGLL patients received immunosuppressive therapy. General observations from the study: Every T-cell large granular lymphocyte leukemia patient had at least one immunodominant TCR beta clonotype. In about 35% of the 18 patients, new TCR clonotypes emerged after therapy. In several patients, dominant TCR clone burden exceeded STAT3 mutant burden.

Libraries were prepared by immunoSEQ multiplex PCR; TCRdb keeps only in-frame clonotypes and omits some of them. This sample has 9,400 or so clones, with approximately 90% found just once. Details on this clone: The antigen remains undetermined.

Germline CDR1 and CDR2: GTSNPN and SVGIG (reference sequence). The junction had 4 bases not matched to a gene; V was cut back by 3 bases and J by 2 bases. CDR3 size: 13 residues. This sequence joins TRBV30 and TRBJ2-7; 7 nucleotides match TRBD2. The TCR sequence derives from a man older than 75 with T-cell large granular lymphocyte leukemia. Some clones in this sample may be carry-over from other donors' samples. Material: peripheral blood mononuclear cells. The CDR3: CAWRPGLPYEQYF. As DNA, the CDR3 is TGTGCCTGGAGACCGGGACTACCCTACGAGCAGTACTTC.